This entry lists 26 T cell receptor beta chains sequenced from one sample in a study of blood T cell repertoires in COVID-19. The method was immunoSEQ multiplex PCR; TCRdb's version includes in-frame clones alone and lacks a portion of them. The data hold 150,000 to 200,000 clones, with approximately 79% observed a single time. Material for sequencing was peripheral blood. These receptors all come from a woman of 80 years or more with acute or convalescent COVID-19.

The chain uses TRBV9 and TRBJ2-2; no definite D call. The CDR3 totals 15 residues. Trimming shortened V by 0 bases and J by 4 bases, and 10 bases separated the two germline ends. Germline CDR1 reads SGDLS; CDR2 reads YYNGEE. In nucleotides, the CDR3 is TGTGCCAGCAGCGTAGGCCTAGTCGGCACCGGGGAGCTGTTTTTT. Translation: CASSVGLVGTGELFF.

J is TRBJ2-3 and V is TRBV6-6; D remains unclear. Germline assignment: CDR1 MNHNY and CDR2 SVGAGI (reference sequence). The CDR3 runs 13 residues. The V and J ends lost 0 bases and 7 bases respectively, with 8 bases between them. The chain's CDR3 is CASSYSFVYTQYF. CDR3 nucleotide sequence: TGTGCCAGCAGTTACTCGTTTGTCTATACGCAGTATTTT.

The chain combines TRBV19 with TRBJ1-1, with D unclear. This CDR3 is built from 14 residues. Germline V gives CDR1 LNHDA, CDR2 SQIVND (reference sequence). V lost 5 bases to trimming and J lost 5 bases, with 15 bases between them. DNA for the CDR3: TGTGCCAGTAGTGCGGCTCAAGGAGGGACTGAAGCTTTCTTT. This gives the protein CASSAAQGGTEAFF. The full variable domain, completed using reference TRBV19 and TRBJ1-1, is DGGITQSPKYLFRKEGQNVTLSCEQNLNHDAMYWYRQDPGQGLRLIYYSQIVNDFQKGDIAEGYSVSREKKESFPLTVTSAQKNPTAFYLCASSAAQGGTEAFFGQGTRLTVV.

This sequence joins TRBV28 and TRBJ2-7; TRBD2 is a possible D gene (5 bases). This CDR3 comprises 14 residues. V was cut by 5 bases and J by 4 bases, with 15 bases left in between. Looked up from germline, CDR1 is MDHEN and CDR2 is SYDVKM. CDR3 amino acids: CASSGGLRAYEQYF. The CDR3 DNA follows: TGTGCCAGCAGTGGTGGACTTAGGGCATACGAGCAGTACTTC.

This clone was counted once. The rearrangement joins TRBV2 to TRBJ1-6; 7 nucleotides agree with TRBD1. Germline loops: CDR1 SNHLY, CDR2 FYNNEI. After removal of 2 bases from V and 3 bases from J, the junction contained 4 bases not matched to a gene. The CDR3 covers 16 residues. CDR3 amino acids: CASSEIGDSYNSPLHF. DNA for the CDR3: TGTGCCAGCAGTGAAATAGGGGACAGCTATAATTCACCCCTCCACTTT. Drawing the rest from reference TRBV2 and TRBJ1-6, the complete variable domain is EPEVTQTPSHQVTQMGQEVILRCVPISNHLYFYWYRQILGQKVEFLVSFYNNEISEKSEIFDDQFSVERPDGSNFTLKIRSTKLEDSAMYFCASSEIGDSYNSPLHFGNGTRLTVT.

This chain links TRBV10-3 with TRBJ2-1; 11 nucleotides line up with TRBD2. In germline, CDR1 is ENHRY, CDR2 SYGVKD. The CDR3 runs to 13 residues. V lost 6 bases, J lost 7 bases, and 2 bases stayed unmatched. CDR3 residues: CAIRGTSGNEQFF. The CDR3 DNA sequence: TGTGCCATCAGGGGGACTAGCGGTAATGAGCAGTTCTTC.

The rearrangement joins TRBV7-9 to TRBJ2-7; 7 bases are a match to TRBD2. With V trimmed by 0 bases and J by 2 bases, 10 bases remained unmatched. CDR3 length equals 17 residues. Germline V gene sequence: CDR1 SEHNR, CDR2 FQNEAQ (reference sequence). The CDR3: CASSLAGGLAVPYEQYF. The CDR3 nucleotides are TGTGCCAGCAGCTTAGCGGGGGGGTTAGCGGTGCCCTACGAGCAGTACTTC.

The V and J genes are TRBV4-3 and TRBJ2-3; 15 nucleotides agree with TRBD2. After removal of 1 base from V and 11 bases from J, the junction contained 7 bases not matched to a gene. CDR3 size: 16 residues. Germline V gene data show CDR1 as LGHNA and CDR2 as YSLEER. The CDR3 region is CASSQGTSGGVVVQYF. CDR3 nucleotides: TGCGCCAGCAGCCAAGGGACTAGCGGGGGGGTTGTGGTGCAGTATTTT.

The rearrangement joins TRBV5-4 to TRBJ2-1, with 7 bases that match TRBD2. The junction had 6 bases not matched to a gene; V was cut back by 0 bases and J by 0 bases. The CDR3 totals 17 residues. The germline V gene has CDR1 SGHNT and CDR2 YYREEE (reference sequence). The CDR3 is CASSLGPAGNSYNEQFF. The CDR3 coding sequence is TGTGCCAGCAGCTTGGGGCCAGCGGGAAACTCCTACAATGAGCAGTTCTTC.

This clone was seen only a few times. The chain uses TRBV28 and TRBJ1-2; D is unclear. Germline CDR1 MDHEN, CDR2 SYDVKM. Trimming took off 6 bases at V and 1 base at J, with 21 bases between the two ends. This CDR3 contains 17 residues. The CDR3 DNA follows: TGTGCCAGCAGCCCTAGTCGCCCACACATGATTAACTATGGCTACACCTTC. Protein product: CASSPSRPHMINYGYTF.

The chain carries TRBV28 and TRBJ2-7, with a possible D match to TRBD1 (6 bases). CDR1 and CDR2 (germline): MDHEN, SYDVKM. V dropped 9 bases and J dropped 2 bases, with 17 bases sitting between them. CDR3 length: 14 residues. The CDR3 is CASGIDRPPYEQYF. CDR3 in DNA: TGTGCCAGTGGGATAGACAGGCCTCCCTACGAGCAGTACTTC.

This chain uses TRBV12-3 or TRBV12-4 with TRBJ2-7, with unresolved D. The CDR3 is made up of 12 amino acids. The V end lost 6 bases, the J end lost 1 base, and 7 bases lay between the germline ends. The CDR3 region is CASRRMSYEQYF. DNA of the CDR3: TGTGCCAGCAGGCGGATGTCCTACGAGCAGTACTTC.

This rearrangement joins TRBV6-5 to TRBJ2-5; 7 bases match TRBD2. Germline V gives CDR1 MNHEY, CDR2 SVGAGI. The CDR3 loop spans 13 amino acids. V gave up 6 bases and J gave up 2 bases; unmatched junction bases: 3. This CDR3 reads CASRRGRQETQYF. For the CDR3, the DNA is TGTGCCAGCAGGCGGGGGAGGCAAGAGACCCAGTACTTC.

This clone was seen a handful of times. V usage is TRBV5-6 and J usage is TRBJ1-1; the match to TRBD1 covers 8 bases. The CDR3 totals 13 residues. Germline CDR1 and CDR2: SGHDT and YYEEEE. V shed 5 bases, J shed 5 bases, and the junction held 5 bases outside the gene matches. This CDR3 is CASRRDRGTEAFF. CDR3 in DNA: TGTGCCAGCAGAAGAGACAGGGGTACTGAAGCTTTCTTT.

The chain joins TRBV5-1 to TRBJ1-2; maybe TRBD1 (5 bases). From germline, CDR1 is SGHRS and CDR2 YFSETQ. This CDR3 is 14 amino acids long. Trimming removed 0 bases from V and 3 bases from J, with 9 bases in between. CDR3 residues: CASSLGDSYYGYTF. The CDR3 DNA reads as TGCGCCAGCAGCTTGGGAGACAGCTACTATGGCTACACCTTC.

CDR3 in amino acids: CASSVAGRVGNEQFF. The CDR3 nucleotides read TGCGCCAGCAGTGTAGCGGGGAGAGTGGGCAATGAGCAGTTCTTC. V gene TRBV10-2 combines with J gene TRBJ2-1, with 8 positions matching TRBD2. Unmatched junction bases numbered 8, after V lost 4 bases and J lost 6 bases. The CDR3 consists of 15 residues. Germline V gene data show CDR1 as WSHSY and CDR2 as SAAADI.

The V gene is TRBV5-4, the J gene TRBJ2-2; possibly TRBD2 for D (6 bases). Trimming cost V 2 bases and J 8 bases, with 16 bases left between them. Germline CDR1 SGHNT, CDR2 YYREEE (reference sequence). This CDR3 is 15 amino acids long. The CDR3 DNA sequence: TGTGCCAGCAGCTTCCCACTCTCCGGGAGTGGGGAGCTGTTTTTT. Encoded protein: CASSFPLSGSGELFF.

The chain carries TRBV7-9 and TRBJ2-3, with 11 bases matching TRBD2. The V gene's germline CDR1 is SEHNR and CDR2 FQNEAQ (reference sequence). The CDR3 covers 16 residues. V dropped 5 bases and J dropped 4; count of bases not matched to a gene: 8. As DNA, the CDR3 is TGTGCCAGCAGCCATACTAGCGGGAGTGGCGCAGATACGCAGTATTTT. Protein product: CASSHTSGSGADTQYF.

This sequence joins TRBV12-3 or TRBV12-4 and TRBJ2-3; D possibly corresponds to TRBD2 (6 bases). V was shortened by 6 bases and J by 11 bases, with 18 bases between the two germline ends. The length of the CDR3 is 13 residues. CDR3 sequence reads: CASRGTSWGGQYF. DNA of the CDR3: TGTGCCAGCAGGGGGACGTCCTGGGGAGGGCAGTATTTT.

This chain links TRBV5-1 with TRBJ1-2; possible D gene TRBD1, 5 bases. Per the germline V gene, CDR1 is SGHRS and CDR2 is YFSETQ. V was shortened by 4 bases and J by 7 bases, with 17 bases between the two germline ends. This CDR3 region has 14 residues. CDR3 in DNA: TGCGCCAGCAGCCAGTTACAGGCTTCTACTGGCTACACCTTC. Protein product: CASSQLQASTGYTF.

This chain joins TRBV7-3 and TRBJ2-1; a possible D gene is TRBD1 (6 bases). This CDR3 spans 15 amino acids. Trimming shortened V by 2 bases and J by 1 base, and 9 bases separated the two germline ends. Germline V gene sequence: CDR1 SGHTA, CDR2 FQGTGA. The CDR3 loop is CASSLLQGSYNEQFF. CDR3 nucleotides: TGTGCCAGCAGCTTATTACAGGGATCCTACAATGAGCAGTTCTTC.

The V and J genes are TRBV11-3 and TRBJ2-1, with 10 bases that match TRBD1. The germline CDR1 and CDR2 sequences are SGHNT and YENEEA. The length of the CDR3 is 15 residues. The J segment lost 4 bases and the V segment lost 4 bases, leaving 4 bases of the junction unmatched. The CDR3, as DNA: TGTGCCAGCAGCTCCGGGACAGGGGATTACAATGAGCAGTTCTTC. Encoded protein: CASSSGTGDYNEQFF.

The V and J genes are TRBV18 and TRBJ1-5, with TRBD1 matching over 11 bases. Germline-derived CDR1 and CDR2 are KGHSH and LQKENI. The CDR3 has 17 residues. The V gene end was trimmed by 0 bases and the J gene end by 4 bases; junction bases not matched to a gene: 5. As DNA, the CDR3 is TGTGCCAGCTCACCACCAGGACAGGGGGCACGGAATCAGCCCCAGCATTTT. It yields the protein CASSPPGQGARNQPQHF.

CDR3 coding DNA: TGTGCCAGCACCTCACAGGGGGGCTACGAGCAGTACTTC. Amino acids: CASTSQGGYEQYF. The chain joins TRBV28 to TRBJ2-7; 8 bases align to TRBD1. The V gene end was trimmed by 7 bases and the J gene end by 3 bases; junction bases not matched to a gene: 5. Germline loops: CDR1 MDHEN, CDR2 SYDVKM. The CDR3 is 13 amino acids.

In this sample, this clone turned up once. V is TRBV11-3 and J is TRBJ1-5; TRBD1 agrees at 9 bases. This CDR3 has 17 residues. The V gene end was trimmed by 2 bases and the J gene end by 2 bases; junction bases not matched to a gene: 7. Per the germline V gene, CDR1 is SGHNT and CDR2 is YENEEA. The CDR3 DNA sequence: TGTGCCAGCAGCTTACGGGGACAGGGCAGGGGCAATCAGCCCCAGCATTTT. It codes for CASSLRGQGRGNQPQHF.

The chain is built from TRBV6-2 or TRBV6-3 and TRBJ1-5, with D tentatively TRBD1 (5 bases). V was shortened by 2 bases and J by 6 bases, with 11 bases between the two germline ends. This CDR3 contains 14 residues. The germline V gene encodes CDR1 MNHEY and CDR2 SVGEGT. The CDR3 loop is CASSYRGKFQPQHF. DNA for the CDR3: TGTGCCAGCAGTTACAGGGGAAAGTTTCAGCCCCAGCATTTT.